The rows below give T cell receptor beta chains drawn from one sample of a study of blood T cell repertoires in COVID-19. Repertoires were generated with immunoSEQ multiplex PCR, while TCRdb's copy carries only in-frame clones and drops some. The sample yields tens of thousands of clones, about 90% seen once. The sequenced sample was peripheral blood. Receptors were obtained from a man aged 50-59 years with COVID-19, enrolled during active disease. The CDR3 runs from the conserved cysteine through the conserved F or W. D genes are given only for firm matches. Not all rows give a size; the values are once, few, many and, for expanded clones, a class.

CDR3,DNA,D,V,size,J
CASSLYGTGDSYEQYF,TGTGCCAGCAGCTTATATGGGACAGGGGACTCCTACGAGCAGTACTTC,TRBD1,TRBV7-9,.,TRBJ2-7
CASSARQGGYGYTF,TGTGCCAGCAGTGCCCGACAGGGTGGCTATGGCTACACCTTC,TRBD1,TRBV27,few,TRBJ1-2
CASSLDDRGYGYTF,TGTGCCAGCAGTTTAGACGACAGGGGCTATGGCTACACCTTC,TRBD1,TRBV27,.,TRBJ1-2
CASSSRGGPYGYTF,TGTGCCAGCAGCTCAAGGGGGGGTCCCTATGGCTACACCTTC,.,TRBV7-2,.,TRBJ1-2
CATSAGANSPLHF,TGTGCCACCAGCGCAGGCGCTAATTCACCCCTCCACTTT,.,TRBV15,.,TRBJ1-6
CASSLNPGTATEQYF,TGTGCCAGCAGCTTAAATCCCGGGACAGCGACCGAGCAGTACTTC,TRBD1,TRBV11-2,.,TRBJ2-7
CASSSEGQQPQHF,TGTGCCAGCTCTTCGGAGGGGCAGCAGCCCCAGCATTTT,.,TRBV27,.,TRBJ1-5
CASSDHRGLGAGELFF,TGTGCCAGCAGCGACCACAGGGGCCTCGGGGCCGGGGAGCTGTTTTTT,TRBD1,TRBV9,.,TRBJ2-2
CASSRDRGRFF,TGTGCCAGCAGTCGGGACAGGGGGCGCTTCTTT,TRBD1,TRBV6-2/TRBV6-3,.,TRBJ1-1
CASSPRGRDTEAFF,TGTGCCAGCTCACCAAGAGGGAGGGACACTGAAGCTTTCTTT,.,TRBV18,.,TRBJ1-1